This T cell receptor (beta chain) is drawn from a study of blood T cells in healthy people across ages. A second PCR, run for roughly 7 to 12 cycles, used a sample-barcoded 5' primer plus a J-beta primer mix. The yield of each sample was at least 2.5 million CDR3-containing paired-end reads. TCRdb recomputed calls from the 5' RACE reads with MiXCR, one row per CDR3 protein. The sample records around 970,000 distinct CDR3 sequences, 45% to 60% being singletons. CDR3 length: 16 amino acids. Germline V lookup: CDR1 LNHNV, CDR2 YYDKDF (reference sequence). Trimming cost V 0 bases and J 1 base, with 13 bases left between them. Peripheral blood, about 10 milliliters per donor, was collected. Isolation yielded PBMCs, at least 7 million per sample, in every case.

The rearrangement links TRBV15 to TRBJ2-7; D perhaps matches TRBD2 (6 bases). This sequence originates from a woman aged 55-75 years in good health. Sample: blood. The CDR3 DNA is TGTGCCACCAGCAGAGACTCGGGGGATGTATCCTACGAGCAGTACTTC. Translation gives CATSRDSGDVSYEQYF.